What follows are 7 T cell receptor beta chains derived from one specimen sequenced in a study of cytotoxic CD8 clonotypes in ibrutinib-treated CLL. Using immunoSEQ multiplex PCR, the repertoire was profiled, and TCRdb retains in-frame clones only, with some absent. This sample yields 200,000 to 250,000 clones, of which under 80% are seen a single time; just over 15% belongs to the top ten. The sample in question was PBMCs, obtained after 24 months of ibrutinib treatment. Source of these receptors: a human donor with chronic lymphocytic leukemia.

The DNA for the CDR3 is TGTGCCAGCTCACCTGGCAGGGCCCGCGAGCAGTACTTC. It specifies CASSPGRAREQYF. V gene TRBV18 combines with J gene TRBJ2-7; tentative D call: TRBD1 (5 bases). Per the germline V gene, CDR1 is KGHSH and CDR2 is LQKENI. The CDR3 runs 13 residues. With 3 bases removed from V and 6 bases from J, the gap between germline ends came to 12 bases.

The chain couples TRBV5-5 to TRBJ1-3, with 7 bases that match TRBD1. Per germline, CDR1 SGHKS and CDR2 YYEKEE (reference sequence). The CDR3 is made up of 18 amino acids. V gave up 3 bases and J gave up 1 base; unmatched junction bases: 13. For the CDR3, the DNA is TGTGCCAGCAGCTCCAAACCGAGGACAGGAGAATCTGGAAACACCATATATTTT. Translated, it gives CASSSKPRTGESGNTIYF.

The CDR3 coding sequence is TGTGCCAGCAGCTGGGACGGATTCTCTGGGGCCAACGTCCTGACTTTC. It yields the protein CASSWDGFSGANVLTF. The chain combines TRBV5-4 with TRBJ2-6, with D perhaps being TRBD1 or TRBD2 (5 bases each). Trimming pared 3 bases from V and 0 bases from J, leaving 10 bases between. Germline V gives CDR1 SGHNT, CDR2 YYREEE (reference sequence). The CDR3 length is 16 residues.

The table lists this clone with a few counts. The V gene is TRBV25-1, the J gene TRBJ1-2; the match to TRBD1 covers 8 bases. Germline CDR1 is MGHDK and CDR2 is SYGVNS. The junction had 2 bases not matched to a gene; V was cut back by 6 bases and J by 2 bases. This CDR3 is 13 amino acids long. The DNA of the CDR3 is TGTGCCAGCAGGGGACAGGACAACTATGGCTACACCTTC. Its translation is CASRGQDNYGYTF.

The chain has TRBV27 and TRBJ2-7; TRBD1 might be the D (6 bases). V was pared by 5 bases and J by 5 bases, with 16 bases between. The CDR3 covers 14 residues. The germline V gene has CDR1 MNHEY and CDR2 SMNVEV (reference sequence). The CDR3 coding sequence is TGTGCCAGCAGTGCGTACAGGGTTGGCGACGAGCAGTACTTC. Translating gives CASSAYRVGDEQYF.

The chain carries TRBV14 and TRBJ2-7, with D possibly being TRBD1 (6 bases). CDR1 is SGHDN and CDR2 is FVKESK in the germline V gene. Trimming removed 2 bases from V and 6 bases from J, with 17 bases in between. This CDR3 region has 15 residues. For the CDR3, the DNA is TGTGCCAGCAGCCAATTCACGCAGGGGCGGGTCGAGCAGTACTTC. This codes for CASSQFTQGRVEQYF.

The V gene is TRBV7-2, the J gene TRBJ2-5, with a tentative D call TRBD1 (6 bases). The CDR3 is 16 amino acids. Trimming cost V 0 bases and J 2 bases, with 13 bases left between them. Germline V CDR1 and CDR2: SGHTA, FQGNSA. This chain's CDR3 is CASSLAGAGTQETQYF. CDR3 sequence (DNA): TGTGCCAGCAGCTTAGCGGGGGCCGGGACGCAAGAGACCCAGTACTTC.